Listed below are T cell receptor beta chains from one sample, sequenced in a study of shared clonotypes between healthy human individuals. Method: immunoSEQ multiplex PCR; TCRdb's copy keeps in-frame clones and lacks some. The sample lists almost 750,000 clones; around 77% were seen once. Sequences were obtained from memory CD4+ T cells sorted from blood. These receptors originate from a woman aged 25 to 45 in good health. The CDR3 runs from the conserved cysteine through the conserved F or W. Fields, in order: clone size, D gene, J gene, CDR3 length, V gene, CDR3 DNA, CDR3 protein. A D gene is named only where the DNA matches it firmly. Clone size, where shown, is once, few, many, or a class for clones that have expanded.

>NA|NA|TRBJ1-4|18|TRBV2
TGTGCCAGCAGCGCCTTTGGCAAGGGAGAGGGGTTGGGCGAAAAACTGTTTTTT
CASSAFGKGEGLGEKLFF
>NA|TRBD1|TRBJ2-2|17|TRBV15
TGTGCCACCAGCATCGCCCGACAGGGGAGGAGGACCGGGGAGCTGTTTTTT
CATSIARQGRRTGELFF
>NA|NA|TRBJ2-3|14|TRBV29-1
TGCAGCGTTTCTGAGAGTGGGGCCCCAGATACGCAGTATTTT
CSVSESGAPDTQYF
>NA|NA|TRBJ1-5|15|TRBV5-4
TGTGCCAGCAGCCAGGGTGGCAGGGATGGACAGCCCCAGCATTTT
CASSQGGRDGQPQHF
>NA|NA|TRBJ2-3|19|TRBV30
TGTGCCTGGAGTGTCCGTCGGCAGGGAGCCACCTCGCGCACAGATACGCAGTATTTT
CAWSVRRQGATSRTDTQYF
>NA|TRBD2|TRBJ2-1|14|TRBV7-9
TGTGCCAGCAGCTTAGCGGCGGGAGTGAATGAGCAGTTCTTC
CASSLAAGVNEQFF
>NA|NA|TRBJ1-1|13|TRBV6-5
TGTGCCAGCACAAACACGGGGGGGACTGAAGCTTTCTTT
CASTNTGGTEAFF
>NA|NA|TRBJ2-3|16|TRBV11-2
TGTGCCAGCAGCTTAAAGGGCGCGGGAAGGGCAGATACGCAGTATTTT
CASSLKGAGRADTQYF
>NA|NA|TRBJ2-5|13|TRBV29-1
TGCAGCGTGGCGTCGGGGTTTCAAGAGACCCAGTACTTC
CSVASGFQETQYF
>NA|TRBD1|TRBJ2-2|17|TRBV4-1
TGCGCCAGCAGCCTTGGGACAGGGTGGGGTATGGCCGGGGAGCTGTTTTTT
CASSLGTGWGMAGELFF
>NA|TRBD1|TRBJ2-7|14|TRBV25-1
TGTGCCAGCACCCCGGGACAGGGAATGAACGAGCAGTACTTC
CASTPGQGMNEQYF
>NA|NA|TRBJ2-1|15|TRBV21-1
TGTGCCAGCAGCGGGGTCACGGCGCCCTACAATGAGCAGTTCTTC
CASSGVTAPYNEQFF
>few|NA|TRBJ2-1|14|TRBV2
TGTGCCAGCAGTCGAGAGCAGGCTAAGAATGAGCAGTTCTTC
CASSREQAKNEQFF
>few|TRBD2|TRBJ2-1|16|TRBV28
TGTGCCAGCAGGCCAAGCGGGAGGCCACACTACAATGAGCAGTTCTTC
CASRPSGRPHYNEQFF
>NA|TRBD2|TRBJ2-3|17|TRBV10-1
TGCGCCAGCAGTGAGCCAGTAGCGGGAGGCACAATACATACGCAGTATTTT
CASSEPVAGGTIHTQYF
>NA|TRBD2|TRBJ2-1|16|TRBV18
TGTGCCAGCTCACCACTAGGTCTAGCGGGAAACAATGAGCAGTTCTTC
CASSPLGLAGNNEQFF
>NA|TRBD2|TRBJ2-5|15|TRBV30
TGTGCCTGGAGCTCAACTAGCGGTCTCGGGGAGACCCAGTACTTC
CAWSSTSGLGETQYF
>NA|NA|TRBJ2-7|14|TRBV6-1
TGTGCCTCCCTTGCCTGGGGGGCTTCCTACGAGCAGTACTTC
CASLAWGASYEQYF
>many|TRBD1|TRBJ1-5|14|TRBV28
TGTGCCAGCAGTTCCGGGACAGGGAATCAGCCCCAGCATTTT
CASSSGTGNQPQHF
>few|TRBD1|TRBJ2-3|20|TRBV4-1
TGCGCCAGCAGCCGACTACCCGGGACAGGGGGTAAGGCCCTTAGGGATACGCAGTATTTT
CASSRLPGTGGKALRDTQYF
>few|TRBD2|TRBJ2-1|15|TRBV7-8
TGTGCCAGCAGCTCCAGGACTAGCGAGCGAAATGAGCAGTTCTTC
CASSSRTSERNEQFF
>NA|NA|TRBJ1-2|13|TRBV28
TGTGCCAGCGGCCGACAGGTACACTATGGCTACACCTTC
CASGRQVHYGYTF
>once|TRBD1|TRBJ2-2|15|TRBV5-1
TGCGCCAGCAGCACCCGACAGGGCACCACCGGGGAGCTGTTTTTT
CASSTRQGTTGELFF
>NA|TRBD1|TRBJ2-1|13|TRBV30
TGTGCCTGGAGTTCGACAGGGCCTAACCGGGGGTTCTTC
CAWSSTGPNRGFF
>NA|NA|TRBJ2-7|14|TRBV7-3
TGTGCCAGCAGCTTAACGGGCACCGGGACAGAGCAGTACTTC
CASSLTGTGTEQYF
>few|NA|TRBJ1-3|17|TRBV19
TGTGCCAGTAAACCGGGCCCTGGCCGCCCCTCTGGAAACACCATATATTTT
CASKPGPGRPSGNTIYF
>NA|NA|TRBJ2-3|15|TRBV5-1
TGCGCCAGCAGCGCGGACAGACCGAGCACAGATACGCAGTATTTT
CASSADRPSTDTQYF
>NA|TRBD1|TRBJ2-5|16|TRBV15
TGTGCCACCAGCAGCTACGGGACAGCGGACAAAGAGACCCAGTACTTC
CATSSYGTADKETQYF
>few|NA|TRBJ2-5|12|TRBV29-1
TGCAGCGTTGATCAGGTCCAAGAGACCCAGTACTTC
CSVDQVQETQYF